A single T cell receptor (beta chain) is shown here with its context. Its antigen is still unknown. The sample belongs to a study of CD8+CD57+ T cells in acquired aplastic anemia. General study results and limits: Some 30 was the count of CD8+ CDR3 sequences that patients shared with controls.

CDR3 length: 14 residues. The germline V and J ends were trimmed by 3 bases and 4 bases, with 12 bases remaining between them. The V gene's germline CDR1 is SGHTA and CDR2 FQGNSA. Sequencing involved patients with CD8+CD57+ cell expansion previously shown by flow cytometry. As a group, the patients uniformly had severe acquired aplastic anemia. By the time of blood sampling, patients had still received no therapy. TCR beta VDJ and CDR3 profiles were obtained from a genomic DNA template. TCRdb reprocessed the reads with MiXCR, giving one entry per CDR3 protein. The table lists fewer than 200,000 distinct CDR3 sequences, about 70% of them singletons.

Sequencing was done on a sample of sorted CD4+, CD8+, or CD8+CD57+ T cells (not recorded which) from PBMCs. The chain uses TRBV7-2 and TRBJ1-2; the D is unclear. The sequence derives from a human donor with aplastic anemia. The CDR3 spells CASSLIGSVYGYTF. In nucleotides, the CDR3 is TGTGCCAGCAGCTTGATTGGCAGCGTCTATGGCTACACCTTC.